Listed below are T cell receptor beta chains from one sample, sequenced in a study of blood T cell repertoires in COVID-19. Clones were sequenced by immunoSEQ multiplex PCR, and TCRdb holds only the in-frame ones, with some missing. The data hold just over 300,000 clones, with 70% to 90% observed a single time. Material: PBMCs or T cells enriched from blood (not recorded which). The receptors stem from a man aged 30 to 45 who had recovered from COVID-19. CDR3s include the opening cysteine and the closing phenylalanine or tryptophan. The order of the fields is J gene, D gene, clone size, V gene, CDR3 protein, CDR3 DNA. A D gene is named only where the DNA matches it firmly. Expanded clones are given a class, and other clones once, few, many or no size at all.

TRBJ1-1 TRBD1 - TRBV19 CASIAGQGSTEAFF TGTGCCAGTATCGCAGGACAGGGGAGCACTGAAGCTTTCTTT
TRBJ2-7 TRBD1 - TRBV16 CASSQSGQGRTYEQYF TGTGCCAGCAGCCAATCAGGACAGGGAAGAACCTACGAGCAGTACTTC
TRBJ1-2 TRBD1 - TRBV12-3/TRBV12-4 CASSPTGGSGYTF TGTGCCAGCAGCCCAACAGGGGGCTCTGGCTACACCTTC
TRBJ1-4 - few TRBV20-1 CSASFREKLFF TGCAGTGCTAGTTTCAGGGAAAAACTGTTTTTT
TRBJ2-2 TRBD2 - TRBV7-3 CASSLTALAGGRGTGELFF TGTGCCAGCAGCTTAACGGCCCTAGCGGGGGGCCGGGGAACCGGGGAGCTGTTTTTT
TRBJ2-7 - - TRBV6-5 CASRANRGEQYF TGTGCCAGCCGAGCGAATCGGGGCGAGCAGTACTTC
TRBJ1-1 TRBD1 - TRBV13 CASSLDRAVEKAFF TGTGCCAGCAGCTTGGACAGGGCAGTGGAGAAAGCTTTCTTT
TRBJ1-2 - - TRBV7-9 CASSSQGSGYTF TGTGCCAGCAGCTCACAGGGCTCTGGCTACACCTTC
TRBJ1-1 - - TRBV5-1 CASSPPGWSGTEAFF TGCGCCAGCAGCCCACCAGGGTGGTCCGGCACTGAAGCTTTCTTT
TRBJ2-1 - - TRBV7-9 CASSLTVRDNEQFF TGTGCCAGCAGCCTCACCGTTCGAGACAATGAGCAGTTCTTC
TRBJ2-2 - - TRBV2 CASSDFVGELFF TGTGCCAGCAGTGATTTCGTCGGGGAGCTGTTTTTT
TRBJ1-5 - - TRBV10-3 CAIQGNQPQHF TGTGCCATCCAGGGGAACCAGCCCCAGCATTTT
TRBJ1-1 TRBD1 - TRBV6-6 CASSTAGGQGWTEAFF TGTGCCAGCAGTACCGCAGGGGGACAAGGATGGACTGAAGCTTTCTTT
TRBJ1-2 - - TRBV3-1/TRBV3-2 CASSQGWLSGYTF TGTGCCAGCAGCCAGGGCTGGCTGTCTGGCTACACCTTC
TRBJ1-5 - - TRBV4-3 CASSQVQGSNQPQHF TGCGCCAGCAGCCAAGTGCAGGGTAGCAATCAGCCCCAGCATTTT
TRBJ1-5 - - TRBV7-8 CASSLGRAYSNQPQHF TGTGCCAGCAGCTTAGGCAGGGCTTATAGCAATCAGCCCCAGCATTTT
TRBJ2-5 TRBD2 - TRBV9 CASSVGVSGGVQETQYF TGTGCCAGCAGCGTAGGGGTTAGCGGGGGGGTCCAAGAGACCCAGTACTTC
TRBJ1-3 TRBD1 - TRBV9 CASSATGGSGNTIYF TGTGCCAGCAGCGCTACAGGGGGATCTGGAAACACCATATATTTT
TRBJ2-3 - many TRBV2 CASKPGTASTDTQYF TGTGCCAGCAAACCTGGGACTGCTAGCACAGATACGCAGTATTTT
TRBJ1-2 TRBD1 - TRBV11-2 CASSLQGGAGYGYTF TGTGCCAGCAGCCTACAGGGGGGAGCTGGGTATGGCTACACCTTC
TRBJ2-3 TRBD2 once TRBV3-1/TRBV3-2 CASSQRSGTSGGTDTQYF TGTGCCAGCAGCCAAAGATCGGGGACTAGCGGGGGGACAGATACGCAGTATTTT
TRBJ2-3 - - TRBV2 CASRDLSGADTQYF TGTGCCAGCAGGGACCTCTCGGGGGCAGATACGCAGTATTTT
TRBJ2-5 TRBD2 few TRBV7-9 CASSSGLAGQETQYF TGTGCCAGCAGCTCGGGACTAGCGGGGCAAGAGACCCAGTACTTC
TRBJ2-5 TRBD1 few TRBV10-2 CASSEPGQGKETQYF TGCGCCAGCAGCGAGCCGGGACAGGGGAAAGAGACCCAGTACTTC
TRBJ1-2 TRBD1 - TRBV19 CASEDRPSNYGYTF TGTGCCAGTGAGGACAGGCCGTCTAACTATGGCTACACCTTC
TRBJ2-5 TRBD2 - TRBV6-2/TRBV6-3 CASSPSGLEWETQYF TGTGCCAGCAGTCCATCTGGACTAGAATGGGAGACCCAGTACTTC
TRBJ1-4 - - TRBV5-8 CASSITGYAPNEKLFF TGTGCCAGCAGCATAACAGGGTACGCGCCTAATGAAAAACTGTTTTTT
TRBJ2-6 - - TRBV6-5 CAGRGSGANVLTF TGTGCCGGTAGGGGCTCTGGGGCCAACGTCCTGACTTTC
TRBJ1-1 TRBD1 few TRBV4-3 CASSQDVQGIFFNTEAFF TGCGCCAGCAGCCAAGATGTACAGGGGATTTTTTTTAACACTGAAGCTTTCTTT
TRBJ2-5 TRBD1 - TRBV12-5 CASGLVLQTGGGRETQYF TGTGCTAGTGGTTTGGTACTCCAGACAGGGGGCGGGAGAGAGACCCAGTACTTC
TRBJ1-2 - - TRBV7-2 CASSLPTANYGYTF TGTGCCAGCAGCTTACCGACAGCCAACTATGGCTACACCTTC
TRBJ2-4 - - TRBV7-6 CASSSGVSAKNIQYF TGTGCCAGCAGCAGCGGAGTCTCAGCCAAAAACATTCAGTACTTC
TRBJ2-2 TRBD2 - TRBV10-3 CAISESRGGNTGELFF TGTGCCATCAGTGAGTCTCGCGGGGGGAACACCGGGGAGCTGTTTTTT
TRBJ1-2 TRBD1 - TRBV18 CASSPRDSPPDGYTF TGTGCCAGCTCACCGCGGGACAGCCCCCCTGATGGCTACACCTTC
TRBJ2-7 - - TRBV21-1 CASSKARGTGGWCEQYF TGTGCCAGCAGCAAAGCGAGGGGAACAGGGGGCTGGTGCGAGCAGTACTTC
TRBJ1-2 TRBD1 - TRBV4-2 CASSQAKTGKYTF TGTGCCAGCAGCCAAGCGAAGACAGGGAAGTACACCTTC
TRBJ2-1 - - TRBV7-9 CASSLAGARGREQFF TGTGCCAGCAGCTTAGCAGGGGCCAGAGGACGTGAGCAGTTCTTC
TRBJ1-2 TRBD1 - TRBV5-1 CASSPEQGAGGYTF TGCGCCAGCAGCCCGGAACAGGGGGCTGGGGGCTACACCTTC
TRBJ1-5 - - TRBV5-1 CASSLGEGSGQPQHF TGCGCCAGCAGCTTGGGAGAGGGATCCGGTCAGCCCCAGCATTTT
TRBJ1-1 - - TRBV3-1/TRBV3-2 CASTLISGGNTEAFF TGTGCCAGCACCCTAATCTCCGGGGGTAACACTGAAGCTTTCTTT
TRBJ1-5 TRBD1 - TRBV7-8 CASSPSRTGASGNQPQHF TGTGCCAGCAGCCCAAGTAGGACAGGGGCGAGCGGCAATCAGCCCCAGCATTTT
TRBJ2-1 - - TRBV19 CASSPTGTFGDEQFF TGTGCCAGTAGTCCCACGGGGACTTTTGGGGATGAGCAGTTCTTC
TRBJ2-7 - - TRBV6-5 CASRRTERTYEQYF TGTGCCAGCAGGCGGACGGAGAGGACTTACGAGCAGTACTTC
TRBJ2-7 TRBD1 - TRBV5-1 CASSFSGGRSYEQYF TGCGCCAGCAGCTTCTCAGGGGGCAGGTCCTACGAGCAGTACTTC
TRBJ1-1 - many TRBV7-9 CASSPHDTEAFF TGTGCCAGCAGCCCCCATGACACTGAAGCTTTCTTT
TRBJ1-2 - - TRBV6-5 CASRQGPYGYTF TGTGCCAGCAGACAGGGTCCCTATGGCTACACCTTC
TRBJ2-5 TRBD2 few TRBV7-9 CASSLTSGGSVETQYF TGTGCCAGCAGCTTGACTAGCGGGGGATCGGTAGAGACCCAGTACTTC
TRBJ1-2 - - TRBV6-5 CASSYGDNGYTF TGTGCCAGCAGTTACGGGGACAATGGCTACACCTTC
TRBJ2-1 - - TRBV2 CASSEAIQGAGSEQFF TGTGCCAGCAGTGAAGCTATACAAGGGGCAGGTAGTGAGCAGTTCTTC
TRBJ1-4 TRBD1 - TRBV10-1 CASGVRGPANEKLFF TGCGCCAGCGGCGTCAGGGGGCCAGCTAATGAAAAACTGTTTTTT
TRBJ1-6 - - TRBV9 CASSVFSGTSNSPLHF TGTGCCAGCAGCGTCTTCTCCGGGACAAGTAATTCACCCCTCCACTTT
TRBJ1-2 - once TRBV7-9 CASSLIQGDGYTF TGTGCCAGCAGCTTAATTCAGGGTGATGGCTACACCTTC
TRBJ1-1 TRBD1 once TRBV25-1 CASSEYWGQGHPEAFF TGTGCCAGCAGTGAATATTGGGGACAGGGTCACCCTGAAGCTTTCTTT
TRBJ1-5 - - TRBV5-4 CASSLGGGHSNQPQHF TGTGCCAGCAGCTTGGGTGGCGGCCATAGCAATCAGCCCCAGCATTTT